Presented here are 14 T cell receptor beta chains from one specimen sequenced in a study of vaccination and CD4 T cells after COVID-19. TCRdb fed the PCR reads into MiXCR, producing one record per CDR3 protein. The sample records 25,000 to 30,000 distinct CDR3 sequences, over 40% being singletons. Time point: late sampling 161 to 241 days after vaccination in a few convalescent patients. The specimen comprised CD4+ T cells from blood, sampled about 7 months after SARS-CoV-2 vaccination. The receptor set was obtained from a human donor who had recovered from COVID-19.

The genes are TRBV24-1 and TRBJ2-3, with 8 positions matching TRBD1. CDR1 is KGHDR, CDR2 SFDVKD, per germline. The CDR3 loop spans 17 amino acids. J lost 4 bases, V lost 0 bases, and 8 bases had no gene match. CDR3 sequence: CATSDLHGQGAADTQYF. The CDR3 nucleotides are TGTGCCACCAGTGATTTGCATGGGCAGGGGGCTGCAGATACGCAGTATTTT.

This clonotype has more than one count but fewer than ten. The chain couples TRBV7-2 to TRBJ2-4; 8 positions match TRBD1. There are 14 residues in the CDR3. V lost 5 bases to trimming and J lost 8 bases; unmatched junction nucleotides: 8. Germline V CDR1 and CDR2: SGHTA, FQGNSA. The CDR3 DNA reads as TGTGCCAGCAGCGGTTACGGGACAGGTGACATTCAGTACTTC. It specifies CASSGYGTGDIQYF.

The chain links TRBV6-1 to TRBJ1-1; D might be TRBD1 (5 bases). Trimming left V 7 bases short and J 0 bases short, with 6 bases between. Germline-derived CDR1 and CDR2 are MNHNS and SASEGT. This CDR3 is 12 amino acids long. This chain's CDR3 is CASKGVNTEAFF. The CDR3 region has the DNA TGTGCCAGCAAAGGGGTGAACACTGAAGCTTTCTTT.

This clonotype was found a few times. This sequence joins TRBV28 and TRBJ2-5; 11 bases align to TRBD1. Unmatched junction bases numbered 7, after V lost 5 bases and J lost 5 bases. The CDR3 totals 15 residues. Per the germline V gene, CDR1 is MDHEN and CDR2 is SYDVKM. Written as DNA, the CDR3 is TGTGCCAGCAGTCCTCGGACAGGGGGCGATGAGACCCAGTACTTC. It is translated as CASSPRTGGDETQYF. The full variable domain, with the rest looked up from reference TRBV28 and TRBJ2-5, is DVKVTQSSRYLVKRTGEKVFLECVQDMDHENMFWYRQDPGLGLRLIYFSYDVKMKEKGDIPEGYSVSREKKERFSLILESASTNQTSMYLCASSPRTGGDETQYFGPGTRLLVL.

This clonotype was found a few times. The chain is built from TRBV6-1 and TRBJ2-2, with D perhaps TRBD2 (6 bases). The CDR3 runs to 15 residues. Trimming took 7 bases from V and 4 from J, leaving 16 bases between them. Germline CDR1 reads MNHNS; CDR2 reads SASEGT. CDR3 DNA sequence: TGTGCCAGCACACCGGGGGAGTACCCCACCGGGGAGCTGTTTTTT. It yields the protein CASTPGEYPTGELFF.

The chain has TRBV5-5 and TRBJ2-7; 7 nucleotides match TRBD1. The CDR3 covers 14 residues. CDR1 and CDR2 (germline): SGHKS, YYEKEE (reference sequence). J was trimmed by 5 bases and V by 4 bases; bases with no gene match: 9. The CDR3 is CASSPGQLVNEQYF. As DNA, the CDR3 is TGTGCCAGCAGCCCGGGACAGTTAGTCAACGAGCAGTACTTC.

This rearrangement joins TRBV6-1 to TRBJ2-5, with 9 bases aligning to TRBD1. V lost 6 bases, J lost 5 bases, and 16 bases stayed unmatched. Germline V gene lookup returns CDR1 MNHNS and CDR2 SASEGT. This CDR3 is built from 17 residues. CDR3 in DNA: TGTGCCAGCAGCCCCATTACAGGGACAGGGTCGAGGGAGACCCAGTACTTC. Its translation: CASSPITGTGSRETQYF.

The chain employs TRBV4-1 and TRBJ2-7; D is undetermined. Germline CDR1 is MGHRA and CDR2 is YSYEKL. This CDR3 is built from 13 residues. The germline V and J ends were trimmed by 4 bases and 5 bases, with 12 bases remaining between them. The CDR3 spells CASSPQEHDEQYF. DNA for the CDR3: TGCGCCAGCAGCCCTCAAGAACACGACGAGCAGTACTTC.

V is TRBV6-1 and J is TRBJ1-6, with D unclear. Germline CDR1 MNHNS, CDR2 SASEGT. Trimming took off 1 base at V and 0 bases at J, with 7 bases between the two ends. The CDR3 loop spans 16 amino acids. The CDR3 reads CASSEEPSSYNSPLHF. The CDR3 bases are TGTGCCAGCAGTGAAGAACCGAGCTCCTATAATTCACCCCTCCACTTT.

The chain joins TRBV6-1 to TRBJ1-2, with D unclear. The germline V gene has CDR1 MNHNS and CDR2 SASEGT. Between the trimmed V and J ends, which lost 6 bases and 4 bases, there was a span of 15 bases. The CDR3 extends over 14 amino acids. The CDR3 reads CASRTPPGGYGYTF. The CDR3 DNA sequence: TGTGCCAGCAGGACTCCCCCAGGCGGCTATGGCTACACCTTC.

This clonotype was detected a few times. V usage is TRBV15 and J usage is TRBJ1-5; no definite D call. The germline CDR1 and CDR2 sequences are LNHNV and YYDKDF (reference sequence). The CDR3 runs to 15 residues. V was clipped by 1 base and J by 0 bases, with 7 bases between them. For the CDR3, the DNA is TGTGCCACCAGCAGAGCGGGGTATAGCAATCAGCCCCAGCATTTT. This sequence encodes CATSRAGYSNQPQHF. Complete variable domain (other parts from reference TRBV15 and TRBJ1-5): DAMVIQNPRYQVTQFGKPVTLSCSQTLNHNVMYWYQQKSSQAPKLLFHYYDKDFNNEADTPDNFQSRRPNTSFCFLDIRSPGLGDTAMYLCATSRAGYSNQPQHFGDGTRLSIL.

This clonotype was counted a few times. The V call is TRBV27, the J call TRBJ2-1; perhaps TRBD2 as D (6 bases). Germline V CDR1 and CDR2: MNHEY, SMNVEV (reference sequence). Trimming shortened V by 4 bases and J by 4 bases, and 11 bases separated the two germline ends. The CDR3 consists of 14 residues. The CDR3 protein is CASSSPGAYNEQFF. The DNA for the CDR3 is TGTGCCAGCAGTTCACCGGGAGCATACAATGAGCAGTTCTTC.

This clonotype was found a few times. The chain carries TRBV4-1 and TRBJ2-7, with D hard to call. Deletions cut 3 bases from V and 13 bases from J, with 19 bases between. This CDR3 has 13 residues. Germline V gene lookup returns CDR1 MGHRA and CDR2 YSYEKL. The CDR3 coding sequence is TGCGCCAGCAGCCAGGGTCCCACCTCGAGCAGTTACTTC. Residues: CASSQGPTSSSYF.

This sequence joins TRBV28 and TRBJ2-1, with TRBD2 matching 14 bases. V lost 4 bases and J lost 4; bases outside the gene matches: 9. The CDR3 has 18 amino acids. The germline CDR1 and CDR2 sequences are MDHEN and SYDVKM. CDR3 in amino acids: CASSSLTSGRALYNEQFF. For the CDR3, the DNA is TGTGCCAGCAGTTCCCTGACTAGCGGGAGGGCCCTATACAATGAGCAGTTCTTC.